This TCR beta chain originates from a study of T-cell memory formation after mild COVID-19. Study-level points and caveats: The study found contracting CD4+ clones mainly in CM and EM and contracting CD8+ clones in EMRA.

The CDR3 extends over 18 amino acids. V gave up 1 base and J gave up 1 base, with 16 bases separating them. Germline V gene lookup returns CDR1 SEHNR and CDR2 FQNEAQ (reference sequence). TCRdb called the 5' RACE reads again in MiXCR, with one record for every CDR3 protein. The sample holds about 120,000 distinct CDR3 sequences, 22% seen once. This clonotype has only one observation. Its antigen is still unknown. This receptor was obtained from a man aged 18 to 29 who had mild COVID-19 (a few samples of this study predate the infection). Cell type and time point are not known. Sequenced sample: PBMCs or a T cell subset sorted from them (not recorded which). V is TRBV7-9 and J is TRBJ2-2; the D gene could be TRBD1 or TRBD2 (6 bases each). The CDR3 here is CASSLGWAGTLNTGELFF. CDR3 bases: TGTGCCAGCAGCTTAGGATGGGCGGGGACACTGAACACCGGGGAGCTGTTTTTT.